This TCR beta chain originates from a study of blood T cell repertoires in COVID-19. Study-level information: Sources were T cells, B-cell-depleted T cells, or PBMCs; the material itself was cDNA or gDNA.

Participants had their cohort set by participant-reported clinical history. The CDR3 length is 15 residues. Trimming removed 3 bases from V and 5 bases from J; junction bases left unmatched: 7. Germline values: CDR1 LNHNV, CDR2 YYDKDF (reference sequence). In the authors' workflow: Estimation of nucleated cell counts was performed using reference gene primer amplification. Repertoires were generated with immunoSEQ multiplex PCR, while TCRdb's copy carries only in-frame clones and drops some. The DNA gave D and trimming, while V, J and clone size come from that table. The profile covers around 200,000 clones, with roughly 85% appearing a single time and roughly 3.4% taken by the ten largest.

The material sequenced was PBMCs or T cells enriched from blood (not recorded which). This receptor was obtained from a woman aged 40 to 55 with acute COVID-19. The V gene is TRBV15, the J gene TRBJ2-7, with 10 bases lining up with TRBD1. CDR3 in DNA: TGTGCCACCAGCAGGACGGGACAGGGGAACGACGAGCAGTACTTC. This translates into CATSRTGQGNDEQYF.